The clone carrying this T cell receptor (beta chain) came up a few times. Its antigen is not identified. The sample belongs to a study of cytomegalovirus exposure and HLA in healthy donors. On the study more broadly: The early release's HLA-typed donors yielded roughly 85 million unique TCRs.

Healthy bone marrow donors made up the cohort. Study conclusions and caveats: Earlier analysis yielded a pattern in which most TCR beta V segments were productive about 90% or about 30% of the time. The records held CMV serostatus as the only immune exposure information.

The PCR made use of 60 Vbeta and 13 Jbeta primers. Some clones are missing from TCRdb's copy, which holds only in-frame ones; the method was immunoSEQ multiplex PCR. In the table there are approximately 180,000 clones, about three quarters of which are singletons. Germline assignment: CDR1 WNHNN and CDR2 SYGVQD (reference sequence). Trimming pared 3 bases from V and 1 base from J, leaving 11 bases between. The length of the CDR3 is 15 residues. Sequencing was done on a sample of PBMCs. The chain links TRBV10-1 to TRBJ2-3, with a tentative D call TRBD1 (6 bases). The origin of this receptor is a man aged 40-55 years in good health and CMV-seropositive. In DNA form, the CDR3 reads TGCGCCAGCAGTGACAGGGGTATGGGCACAGATACGCAGTATTTT. It yields the protein CASSDRGMGTDTQYF.